Presented here are 18 T cell receptor beta chains from one specimen sequenced in a study of blood T cell repertoires in COVID-19. Sequencing was performed with immunoSEQ multiplex PCR; in TCRdb, only in-frame clones are kept and a portion is missing. The sample yields a few hundred thousand clones, roughly 89% seen once. Sequenced: PBMCs or T cells enriched from blood (not recorded which). Every receptor here comes from a woman younger than 30 with acute COVID-19.

The rearrangement uses TRBV5-6 and TRBJ2-5; TRBD1 matches at 7 bases. Per germline, CDR1 SGHDT and CDR2 YYEEEE. The junction had 6 bases not matched to a gene; V was cut back by 2 bases and J by 5 bases. The CDR3 runs to 14 residues. Here the CDR3 reads CASSFTDREETQYF. The CDR3 nucleotides are TGTGCCAGCAGCTTCACAGACAGGGAGGAGACCCAGTACTTC. The variable domain in full, with the rest retrieved from reference TRBV5-6 and TRBJ2-5, is DAGVTQSPTHLIKTRGQQVTLRCSPKSGHDTVSWYQQALGQGPQFIFQYYEEEERQRGNFPDRFSGHQFPNYSSELNVNALLLGDSALYLCASSFTDREETQYFGPGTRLLVL.

The sample holds one count of this clone. The V gene is TRBV6-6, the J gene TRBJ2-7, with 9 bases fitting TRBD2. CDR1 MNHNY and CDR2 SVGAGI come from the germline V gene (reference sequence). This CDR3 spans 17 amino acids. The junction had 14 bases not matched to a gene; V was cut back by 5 bases and J by 3 bases. For the CDR3, the DNA is TGTGCCAGCAGTCCTGAGGCTAGCGGGGTCTCTTACTACGAGCAGTACTTC. Amino acid sequence: CASSPEASGVSYYEQYF.

The genes are TRBV5-1 and TRBJ2-3, with 9 bases lining up with TRBD2. CDR3 size: 16 residues. CDR1 and CDR2 from the germline V gene are SGHRS and YFSETQ. Trimming removed 0 bases from V and 3 bases from J; junction bases left unmatched: 5. This CDR3 is CASSLGVAGVTDTQYF. The CDR3, as DNA: TGCGCCAGCAGCTTGGGAGTAGCGGGAGTTACAGATACGCAGTATTTT. The full variable domain, its missing parts supplied by reference TRBV5-1 and TRBJ2-3, is KAGVTQTPRYLIKTRGQQVTLSCSPISGHRSVSWYQQTPGQGLQFLFEYFSETQRNKGNFPGRFSGRQFSNSRSEMNVSTLELGDSALYLCASSLGVAGVTDTQYFGPGTRLTVL.

Concerning this clone itself: The same CDR3 can be traced to other DNA sequences in this sample. The chain carries TRBV5-1 and TRBJ1-1; D perhaps matches TRBD1 (5 bases). Germline CDR1 SGHRS, CDR2 YFSETQ. With 6 bases removed from V and 3 bases from J, the gap between germline ends came to 9 bases. This CDR3 has 12 residues. The CDR3, as DNA: TGCGCCAGCAAAAGGGGTGACACTGAAGCTTTCTTT. It encodes CASKRGDTEAFF.

The genes are TRBV19 and TRBJ2-1, with 8 bases identical to TRBD1. The CDR3 covers 17 residues. The germline gives CDR1 LNHDA, CDR2 SQIVND (reference sequence). The trim removed 1 base at V and 7 bases at J, leaving 12 bases unmatched. CDR3 DNA sequence: TGTGCCAGTAGTATAGTCAGGACAGGGAGGTTGAAAAATGAGCAGTTCTTC. It translates to CASSIVRTGRLKNEQFF.

The chain uses TRBV28 and TRBJ1-6, with 7 bases lining up with TRBD1. The CDR3 covers 16 residues. V gave up 6 bases and J gave up 9 bases; unmatched junction bases: 14. The V gene's germline CDR1 is MDHEN and CDR2 SYDVKM. The CDR3 sequence: CASSLTDRTLRSPLHF. The CDR3 bases are TGTGCCAGCAGCCTAACGGACAGGACGTTGCGTTCACCCCTCCACTTT.

The DNA of the CDR3 is TGTGCCAGCAGGGCGGGAGGGTCGAACACCGGGGAGCTGTTTTTT. Protein sequence: CASRAGGSNTGELFF. The chain joins TRBV7-3 to TRBJ2-2, with 9 positions matching TRBD2. The V gene end was trimmed by 6 bases and the J gene end by 0 bases; junction bases not matched to a gene: 2. The CDR3 is 15 amino acids. CDR1 is SGHTA and CDR2 is FQGTGA in the germline V gene.

The chain couples TRBV5-1 to TRBJ1-2; tentatively, D is TRBD1 (5 bases). Trimming cost V 3 bases and J 0 bases, with 12 bases left between them. The CDR3 spans 15 residues. From germline, CDR1 is SGHRS and CDR2 YFSETQ. CDR3 in DNA: TGCGCCAGCAGCTCTCAGACAGACCCTAACTATGGCTACACCTTC. Translation: CASSSQTDPNYGYTF.

This clone was picked up one time. The V and J genes are TRBV21-1 and TRBJ1-5; TRBD1, the table's D call, was not compared with the DNA. TRBV21-1 is a pseudogene segment. The CDR3 spans 16 residues. The CDR3 sequence: CASSKVGTKSNQPQHF. For the CDR3, the DNA is TGTGCCAGCAGCAAAGTAGGGACAAAATCCAATCAGCCCCAGCATTTT.

The chain joins TRBV6-6 to TRBJ1-1, with no clear D. CDR3 length: 14 amino acids. V lost 2 bases to trimming and J lost 0 bases, with 7 bases between them. CDR1 and CDR2 from the germline V gene are MNHNY and SVGAGI (reference sequence). The CDR3 bases are TGTGCCAGCAGTTACACCGACATGAACACTGAAGCTTTCTTT. It codes for CASSYTDMNTEAFF.

The gene calls are TRBV28 and TRBJ1-5; TRBD1 matches at 7 bases. This CDR3 spans 17 amino acids. V trimming: 5 bases; J trimming: 5 bases; junction bases outside the gene matches: 15. Germline V gives CDR1 MDHEN, CDR2 SYDVKM. CDR3: CASSLYWGTASHQPQHF. The CDR3 DNA sequence: TGTGCCAGCAGTCTATATTGGGGGACAGCTTCCCATCAGCCCCAGCATTTT.

The chain couples TRBV27 to TRBJ1-1; possibly TRBD1 for D (5 bases). The CDR3 covers 14 residues. V was cut by 5 bases and J by 0 bases, with 10 bases left in between. Germline CDR1 is MNHEY and CDR2 is SMNVEV (reference sequence). In DNA, the CDR3 is TGTGCCAGCAGTACCCGACAGATGAACACTGAAGCTTTCTTT. Translating it yields CASSTRQMNTEAFF.

The chain employs TRBV29-1 and TRBJ2-1; 13 nucleotides agree with TRBD2. This CDR3 has 13 amino acids. The J segment lost 13 bases and the V segment lost 7 bases, leaving 10 bases of the junction unmatched. Germline lookup yields CDR1 SQVTM and CDR2 ANQGSEA. CDR3 residues: CSALGLAGNDQFF. CDR3 in DNA: TGCAGCGCGCTGGGACTAGCGGGAAACGATCAGTTCTTC.

The chain links TRBV19 to TRBJ1-5; a possible D gene is TRBD1 (5 bases). The CDR3 runs to 11 residues. Trimming removed 5 bases at V and 10 bases at J, with 9 bases between. Per the germline V gene, CDR1 is LNHDA and CDR2 is SQIVND (reference sequence). In DNA, the CDR3 is TGTGCCAGTAGTTCAGGGATCCCCCAGCATTTT. As protein: CASSSGIPQHF.

This clone was found once. The chain recombines TRBV5-1 with TRBJ2-2, with D possibly being TRBD1 (6 bases). V was shortened by 6 bases and J by 1 base, with 16 bases between the two germline ends. In germline, CDR1 is SGHRS, CDR2 YFSETQ. The CDR3 is 16 amino acids. This CDR3 is CASTGPRTENTGELFF. Here the CDR3 DNA reads TGCGCCAGCACCGGGCCGAGGACAGAGAACACCGGGGAGCTGTTTTTT.

The rearrangement links TRBV19 to TRBJ1-6, with D perhaps TRBD1 (6 bases). CDR3 size: 13 residues. In germline, CDR1 is LNHDA, CDR2 SQIVND (reference sequence). The V gene lost 10 bases and the J gene lost 7 bases, with 14 bases spanning the gap. The CDR3 DNA reads TGTGCCACTCAGACAGGCAAAAATTCACCCCTCCACTTT. It encodes CATQTGKNSPLHF.

The gene calls are TRBV19 and TRBJ1-2; maybe TRBD1 (5 bases). CDR3 length: 16 residues. The V gene lost 4 bases and the J gene lost 4 bases, with 19 bases spanning the gap. Looked up from germline, CDR1 is LNHDA and CDR2 is SQIVND (reference sequence). Here the CDR3 reads CASSTPRGGVGYGYTF. CDR3 nucleotides: TGTGCCAGTAGTACACCCCGGGGGGGGGTGGGCTATGGCTACACCTTC. The full variable domain, its missing parts supplied by reference TRBV19 and TRBJ1-2, is DGGITQSPKYLFRKEGQNVTLSCEQNLNHDAMYWYRQDPGQGLRLIYYSQIVNDFQKGDIAEGYSVSREKKESFPLTVTSAQKNPTAFYLCASSTPRGGVGYGYTFGSGTRLTVV.

This chain joins TRBV6-4 and TRBJ1-1, with D unresolved. In germline, CDR1 is MRHNA, CDR2 SNTAGT. The CDR3 has 13 residues. V was pared by 4 bases and J by 1 base, with 7 bases between. Here the CDR3 reads CASSARWNTEAFF. The CDR3 DNA follows: TGTGCCAGCAGTGCCCGGTGGAACACTGAAGCTTTCTTT.